These 19 T cell receptor beta chains share one sample of origin, sequenced in a study of glioma-infiltrating T cells after dendritic cell vaccination. The repertoire was sequenced with immunoSEQ multiplex PCR; TCRdb's copy has only in-frame clones and lacks some. The top ten hold about a sixth of the sample, which has 50,000 to 60,000 clones, approximately 83% seen once. Time point meaning: after dendritic cell vaccination, including at tumor progression/relapse. Specimen: blood, collected after dendritic cell vaccination. The receptors originated from a human donor with glioblastoma.

A single count supports this clone. The J gene is TRBJ1-1, the V gene TRBV2, with TRBD1 matching over 7 bases. Germline CDR1 and CDR2: SNHLY and FYNNEI. The junction had 5 bases not matched to a gene; V was cut back by 6 bases and J by 4 bases. The CDR3 has 13 residues. The CDR3 region has the DNA TGTGCCAGCAGAGGGACAGCCTCCACTGAAGCTTTCTTT. Its translation is CASRGTASTEAFF.

This sequence joins TRBV4-1 and TRBJ2-3; 10 bases are shared with TRBD1. The CDR3 runs to 16 residues. From germline, CDR1 is MGHRA and CDR2 YSYEKL. The ends lost 3 bases at V and 5 bases at J; junction bases unmatched: 8. This CDR3 reads CASSHPGTGVEDTQYF. CDR3 coding DNA: TGCGCCAGCAGCCATCCCGGGACAGGGGTCGAAGATACGCAGTATTTT.

This clone was seen a few times. This chain connects TRBV5-1 to TRBJ2-2; the match to TRBD1 covers 9 bases. CDR1 is SGHRS, CDR2 YFSETQ, per germline. The CDR3 sequence is 15 residues long. The V segment lost 4 bases and the J segment 4 bases; nucleotides outside the gene matches: 5. The CDR3 nucleotides are TGCGCCAGCAGCGCACGGACAGGGGCCACCGGGGAGCTGTTTTTT. Protein product: CASSARTGATGELFF.

The rearrangement joins TRBV30 to TRBJ1-6, with D perhaps TRBD1 (6 bases). V was cut by 0 bases and J by 9 bases, with 18 bases left in between. The CDR3 sequence is 16 residues long. CDR1 GTSNPN and CDR2 SVGIG come from the germline V gene (reference sequence). The CDR3 coding sequence is TGTGCCTGGAGTGTTACAGGGCGTTCAAATCGTTCACCCCTCCACTTT. Encoded protein: CAWSVTGRSNRSPLHF.

This chain joins TRBV7-9 and TRBJ2-2; 9 nucleotides align to TRBD2. The J segment lost 4 bases and the V segment lost 5 bases, leaving 8 bases of the junction unmatched. Germline V CDR1 and CDR2: SEHNR, FQNEAQ (reference sequence). CDR3 length: 16 residues. The CDR3 bases are TGTGCCAGCAGCCTACTAGCGGGTCTTCGCACCGGGGAGCTGTTTTTT. Translated, it gives CASSLLAGLRTGELFF. Supplemented by reference TRBV7-9 and TRBJ2-2, the full variable domain reads DTGVSQNPRHKITKRGQNVTFRCDPISEHNRLYWYRQTLGQGPEFLTYFQNEAQLEKSRLLSDRFSAERPKGSFSTLEIQRTEQGDSAMYLCASSLLAGLRTGELFFGEGSRLTVL.

V gene TRBV5-5 combines with J gene TRBJ2-3; 9 bases map to TRBD2. From germline, CDR1 is SGHKS and CDR2 YYEKEE (reference sequence). The CDR3 is made up of 16 amino acids. Unmatched junction bases numbered 11, after V lost 4 bases and J lost 5 bases. The CDR3 here is CASSPYSGGGEDTQYF. In nucleotides, the CDR3 is TGTGCCAGCAGCCCTTATAGCGGGGGCGGGGAAGATACGCAGTATTTT.

This clone has a handful of counts. This chain joins TRBV9 and TRBJ1-2, with 7 bases fitting TRBD1. CDR1 is SGDLS, CDR2 YYNGEE, per germline. Losses at the gene ends were 0 bases for V and 4 bases for J; bases not matched to a gene: 9. The CDR3 has 16 residues. The CDR3 region is CASSVARDRVLYGYTF. The DNA of the CDR3 is TGTGCCAGCAGCGTAGCACGAGACAGGGTCCTCTATGGCTACACCTTC.

V usage is TRBV15 and J usage is TRBJ1-2; possibly TRBD1 for D (5 bases). This CDR3 has 15 amino acids. V lost 0 bases, J lost 3 bases, and 11 bases lay in between. Germline CDR1 reads LNHNV; CDR2 reads YYDKDF (reference sequence). CDR3: CATSRDRARDYGYTF. The CDR3 coding sequence is TGTGCCACCAGCAGAGATCGGGCCAGGGACTATGGCTACACCTTC.

The rearrangement uses TRBV4-3 and TRBJ1-1, with D hard to call. The V gene's germline CDR1 is LGHNA and CDR2 YSLEER. Trimming removed 1 base at V and 4 bases at J, with 10 bases between. The CDR3 runs 14 residues. CDR3 loop: CASSQASGFTEAFF. The DNA of the CDR3 is TGCGCCAGCAGCCAAGCTTCGGGGTTCACTGAAGCTTTCTTT.

This chain connects TRBV7-2 to TRBJ2-2; 7 nucleotides line up with TRBD1. CDR3 size: 15 residues. J gave up 6 bases and V 5 bases, and 9 bases lay outside the gene matches. The germline CDR1 and CDR2 sequences are SGHTA and FQGNSA. The CDR3 protein is CASSVTGDIAGELFF. The CDR3 bases are TGTGCCAGCAGCGTTACAGGGGATATCGCCGGGGAGCTGTTTTTT.

The chain combines TRBV4-1 with TRBJ2-1; 10 bases agree with TRBD1. Germline trimming cut 8 bases from V and 9 bases from J; bases unmatched to any gene: 10. CDR1 and CDR2 from the germline V gene are MGHRA and YSYEKL. The CDR3 consists of 14 residues. Here the CDR3 DNA reads TGCGCCAGCGACCGGGACAGGGGTTTTGGTGAGCAGTTCTTC. Its protein product is CASDRDRGFGEQFF.

This chain links TRBV7-9 with TRBJ2-4; perhaps TRBD2 as D (6 bases). This CDR3 comprises 14 residues. The germline CDR1 and CDR2 sequences are SEHNR and FQNEAQ (reference sequence). The V end was cut by 3 bases, the J end by 8 bases, with 14 bases between. DNA for the CDR3: TGTGCCAGCAGCTTGGGGCGGGGCGGATACATTCAGTACTTC. This codes for CASSLGRGGYIQYF.

The V and J genes are TRBV10-3 and TRBJ2-1; D may be TRBD2 (6 bases). From germline, CDR1 is ENHRY and CDR2 SYGVKD. V was trimmed by 4 bases and J by 9 bases, leaving 16 bases between them. The CDR3 contains 14 residues. The CDR3 coding sequence is TGTGCCATCAGTGGGGGGGACGGGACTGGTGAGCAGTTCTTC. Protein: CAISGGDGTGEQFF.

This clone was observed a single time. The V and J genes are TRBV7-8 and TRBJ1-4, with D maybe TRBD1 (6 bases). Per the germline V gene, CDR1 is SGHVS and CDR2 is FQNEAQ. Trimming removed 2 bases at V and 7 bases at J, with 11 bases between. The CDR3 has 14 amino acids. The chain's CDR3 is CASSLKGGGEKLFF. The CDR3 coding sequence is TGTGCCAGCAGCTTAAAGGGAGGGGGTGAAAAACTGTTTTTT.

The rearrangement links TRBV5-5 to TRBJ2-5, with TRBD2 identical over 11 bases. The junction had 4 bases not matched to a gene; V was cut back by 0 bases and J by 0 bases. The length of the CDR3 is 17 residues. Germline V gives CDR1 SGHKS, CDR2 YYEKEE (reference sequence). The CDR3 coding sequence is TGTGCCAGCAGCTTGGCCGCTAGCGGGGGGTACCAAGAGACCCAGTACTTC. This gives the protein CASSLAASGGYQETQYF. The full variable domain, rest sourced from reference TRBV5-5 and TRBJ2-5, is DAGVTQSPTHLIKTRGQQVTLRCSPISGHKSVSWYQQVLGQGPQFIFQYYEKEERGRGNFPDRFSARQFPNYSSELNVNALLLGDSALYLCASSLAASGGYQETQYFGPGTRLLVL.

This clone appeared once. The chain couples TRBV28 to TRBJ2-7; a possible D gene is TRBD1 (6 bases). Trimming stripped 10 bases from V and 0 bases from J, with 13 bases between. The CDR3 spans 13 residues. Germline V gives CDR1 MDHEN, CDR2 SYDVKM. The CDR3 spells CATFTGSSYEQYF. The CDR3 DNA reads as TGTGCCACGTTTACAGGGAGCTCCTACGAGCAGTACTTC.

V usage is TRBV6-5 and J usage is TRBJ1-2; 7 bases line up with TRBD1. V was pared by 2 bases and J by 8 bases, with 8 bases of the junction left unmatched. Germline lookup yields CDR1 MNHEY and CDR2 SVGAGI. The CDR3 length is 14 residues. DNA for the CDR3: TGTGCCAGCAGTTACGTACAGGGGCGAGGAGGCTACACCTTC. Its protein is CASSYVQGRGGYTF.

The chain couples TRBV19 to TRBJ2-1; 7 nucleotides line up with TRBD2. Germline CDR1 and CDR2: LNHDA and SQIVND (reference sequence). With V trimmed by 5 bases and J by 0 bases, 13 bases remained unmatched. This CDR3 has 18 amino acids. In nucleotides, the CDR3 is TGTGCCAGTAGTCTCAATTCAGGGCGGGGGAGCTCCTACAATGAGCAGTTCTTC. As protein: CASSLNSGRGSSYNEQFF.

V is TRBV5-8 and J is TRBJ1-1; D call uncertain. Trimming removed 1 base from V and 0 bases from J, with 4 bases in between. CDR1 is SGHTS, CDR2 YDEGEE, per germline. The CDR3 sequence is 13 residues long. This chain's CDR3 is CASSLTVNTEAFF. The CDR3 DNA reads TGTGCCAGCAGCTTGACGGTGAACACTGAAGCTTTCTTT.